This entry lists 2 T cell receptor beta chains sequenced from one sample in a study of cytomegalovirus exposure and HLA in healthy donors. The PCR had 60 Vbeta and 13 Jbeta primers. Clones were sequenced by immunoSEQ multiplex PCR, and TCRdb holds only the in-frame ones, with some missing. The data contain roughly 160,000 clones, about four fifths of them singletons. Input material: PBMCs. The origin of the receptors is a woman aged 30 to 39 in good health and CMV-seropositive.

This clone was observed a handful of times. The rearrangement uses TRBV7-2 and TRBJ2-1; perhaps TRBD2 as D (5 bases). V shed 5 bases and J shed 5 bases, with 19 bases lying between them. CDR3 length: 16 amino acids. CDR1 and CDR2 (germline): SGHTA, FQGNSA. CDR3 DNA sequence: TGTGCCAGCAGCCGACTCGCGATAGCGACCGACAATGAGCAGTTCTTC. This codes for CASSRLAIATDNEQFF.

The chain is built from TRBV11-2 and TRBJ1-1; TRBD1 aligns across 7 bases. Germline CDR1 and CDR2: SGHAT and FQNNGV. V lost 4 bases, J lost 9 bases, and 2 bases stayed unmatched. The CDR3 totals 11 residues. The CDR3 is CASSWGQKAFF. DNA of the CDR3: TGTGCCAGCAGCTGGGGACAGAAAGCTTTCTTT.